This T cell receptor (beta chain) was recovered during a study of OX40 agonist ivuxolimab in advanced cancers. Study as a whole: Prior anti-PD-1, anti-PD-L1 or anti-CTLA-4 therapy was allowed; around 43% had some. The study's findings and limits: Some patients without response likewise showed low normalized clonal expansion.

CDR3 size: 13 residues. Per germline, CDR1 SGHAT and CDR2 FQNNGV. After removal of 3 bases from V and 4 bases from J, the junction contained 2 bases not matched to a gene. As to this clone: Its antigen is unidentified.

Repertoires were generated with immunoSEQ multiplex PCR, while TCRdb's copy carries only in-frame clones and drops some. The table has 30,000 to 40,000 clones, approximately 80% seen once. The source was CD4+ or CD8+ T cells sorted from blood, collected in a trial of the OX40 agonist ivuxolimab. This TCR was recovered from an adult with an advanced solid tumor such as melanoma, head and neck, liver or kidney cancer. The J gene is TRBJ2-5, the V gene TRBV11-2, with TRBD1 matching 7 bases. In nucleotides, the CDR3 is TGTGCCAGCAGCTTTTCAGGGGGAGAGACCCAGTACTTC. Protein: CASSFSGGETQYF.